The 7 T cell receptor beta chains in this list originate from one sample, sequenced in a study of cytomegalovirus exposure and HLA in healthy donors. 60 Vbeta and 13 Jbeta primers were used in PCR. The protocol was immunoSEQ multiplex PCR, while the TCRdb copy is restricted to in-frame clones and leaves out a portion. Of some 45,000 clones in the sample, approximately 70% were seen once. Sequenced sample: PBMCs. The receptors shown here come from a man aged 30 to 45 in good health and CMV-seronegative.

This clone was observed once. V and J are TRBV19 and TRBJ1-5; 8 bases map to TRBD1. The CDR3 runs 15 residues. With V trimmed by 7 bases and J by 5 bases, 10 bases remained unmatched. Germline lookup yields CDR1 LNHDA and CDR2 SQIVND (reference sequence). For the CDR3, the DNA is TGTGCCAGTACCACCACCGGGACAGGCTATCAGCCCCAGCATTTT. This encodes CASTTTGTGYQPQHF.

The V call is TRBV7-9, the J call TRBJ2-7; D gene ambiguous. Germline V gene data show CDR1 as SEHNR and CDR2 as FQNEAQ (reference sequence). This CDR3 region has 13 residues. Trimming cost V 5 bases and J 7 bases, with 15 bases left between them. For the CDR3, the DNA is TGTGCCAGCAGCCCCGACTGGTATGGGGAGCAGTACTTC. The encoded protein is CASSPDWYGEQYF.

This chain joins TRBV6-5 and TRBJ2-3, with D perhaps TRBD1 (6 bases). The CDR3 contains 14 residues. Germline values: CDR1 MNHEY, CDR2 SVGAGI. The germline V and J ends were trimmed by 5 bases and 0 bases, with 9 bases remaining between them. The DNA of the CDR3 is TGTGCCAGCAGTCTCGGGACAAGCACAGATACGCAGTATTTT. It codes for CASSLGTSTDTQYF.

Here the CDR3 DNA reads TGTGCCAGCTCAACGGAGGACGGACCGCTCTATGGCTACACCTTC. Residues: CASSTEDGPLYGYTF. The chain employs TRBV18 and TRBJ1-2; no firm D call. The CDR3 is 15 residues long. In germline, CDR1 is KGHSH, CDR2 LQKENI. Trimming shortened V by 5 bases and J by 4 bases, and 17 bases separated the two germline ends.

The CDR3 reads CASSGLQGLQETQYF. CDR3 sequence (DNA): TGTGCCAGCAGTGGTTTACAGGGGCTCCAAGAGACCCAGTACTTC. The V call is TRBV6-1, the J call TRBJ2-5, with 7 bases identical to TRBD1. Germline V gene lookup returns CDR1 MNHNS and CDR2 SASEGT. Trimming cost V 4 bases and J 1 base; bases outside gene matches: 6. The CDR3 is 15 amino acids.

The genes are TRBV7-8 and TRBJ1-5; TRBD1 matches 10 bases. J gave up 5 bases and V 5 bases, and 9 bases lay outside the gene matches. Per the germline V gene, CDR1 is SGHVS and CDR2 is FQNEAQ. The CDR3 runs 16 residues. DNA of the CDR3: TGTGCCAGCAGCCTGAACCCCGGGACAGGGGATCAGCCCCAGCATTTT. This translates into CASSLNPGTGDQPQHF.

The chain uses TRBV2 and TRBJ2-7, with TRBD2 as a possible D gene (6 bases). Germline CDR1 reads SNHLY; CDR2 reads FYNNEI. The CDR3 contains 11 residues. Trimming stripped 11 bases from V and 7 bases from J, with 15 bases between. This CDR3 reads CAGGTVWEQYF. In DNA form, the CDR3 reads TGTGCCGGCGGGACTGTTTGGGAGCAGTACTTC.